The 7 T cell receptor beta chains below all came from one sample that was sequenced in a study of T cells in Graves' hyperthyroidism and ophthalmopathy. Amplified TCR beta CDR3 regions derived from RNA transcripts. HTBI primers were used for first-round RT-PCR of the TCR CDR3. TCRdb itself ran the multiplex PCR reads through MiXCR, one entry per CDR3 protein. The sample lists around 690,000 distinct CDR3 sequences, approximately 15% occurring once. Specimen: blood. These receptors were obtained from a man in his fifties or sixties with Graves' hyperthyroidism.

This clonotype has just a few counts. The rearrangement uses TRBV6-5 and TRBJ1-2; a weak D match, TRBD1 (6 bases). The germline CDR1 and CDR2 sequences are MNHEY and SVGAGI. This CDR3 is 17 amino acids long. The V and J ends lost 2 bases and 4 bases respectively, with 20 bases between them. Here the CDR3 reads CASSYNTPGTWVYGYTF. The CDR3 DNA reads TGTGCCAGCAGTTACAACACCCCCGGGACATGGGTCTATGGCTACACCTTC.

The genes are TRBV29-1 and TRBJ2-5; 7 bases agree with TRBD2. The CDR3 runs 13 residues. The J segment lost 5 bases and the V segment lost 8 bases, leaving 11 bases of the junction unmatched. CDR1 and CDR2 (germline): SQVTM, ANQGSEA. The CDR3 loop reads CSSTPLGGETQYF. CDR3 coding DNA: TGCAGCTCCACGCCCCTGGGGGGGGAGACCCAGTACTTC.

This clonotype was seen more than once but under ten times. The CDR3 spells CASSSSPTGAYNEQFF. CDR3 nucleotide sequence: TGTGCCAGCAGCTCGTCCCCGACAGGGGCCTACAATGAGCAGTTCTTC. The chain is built from TRBV7-6 and TRBJ2-1; 8 bases agree with TRBD1. CDR1 is SGHVS and CDR2 is FNYEAQ in the germline V gene. Trimming cost V 4 bases and J 2 bases; bases outside gene matches: 7. The CDR3 length is 16 residues.

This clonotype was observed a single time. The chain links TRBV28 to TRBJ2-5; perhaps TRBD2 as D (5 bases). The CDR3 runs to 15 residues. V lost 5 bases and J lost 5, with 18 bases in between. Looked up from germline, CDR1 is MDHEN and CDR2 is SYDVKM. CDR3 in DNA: TGTGCCAGCAGTCCGCCGGAGGTTAGCGAGGAGACCCAGTACTTC. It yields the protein CASSPPEVSEETQYF.

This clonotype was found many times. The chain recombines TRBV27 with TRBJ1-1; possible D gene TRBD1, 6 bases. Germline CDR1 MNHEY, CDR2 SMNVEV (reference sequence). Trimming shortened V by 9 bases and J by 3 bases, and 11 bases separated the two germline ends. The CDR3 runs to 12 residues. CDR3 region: CASRGGDTEAFF. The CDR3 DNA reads TGTGCCAGTAGGGGGGGGGACACTGAAGCTTTCTTT.

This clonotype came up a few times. The CDR3 DNA is TGTGCCACTCAGGGAGGCAGGGGCGAGTACGAGCAGTACTTC. Its translation: CATQGGRGEYEQYF. This chain connects TRBV19 to TRBJ2-7; D is tentatively TRBD1 or TRBD2 (6 bases each). With 10 bases removed from V and 4 bases from J, the gap between germline ends came to 20 bases. Germline loops: CDR1 LNHDA, CDR2 SQIVND (reference sequence). The CDR3 runs 14 residues.

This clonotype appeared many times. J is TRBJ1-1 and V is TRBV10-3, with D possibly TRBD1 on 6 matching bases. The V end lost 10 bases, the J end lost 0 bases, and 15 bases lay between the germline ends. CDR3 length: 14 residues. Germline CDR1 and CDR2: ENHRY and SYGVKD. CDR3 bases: TGTGCCACACGGACAGAGAACATGAACACTGAAGCTTTCTTT. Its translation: CATRTENMNTEAFF.